Presented here are 20 T cell receptor beta chains from one specimen sequenced in a study of graft-versus-host responses after intestinal transplantation. The assay was immunoSEQ multiplex PCR, and TCRdb's table has in-frame clones only and misses some. The sample lists some 96,000 clones, 80% to 95% occurring once. Sequenced material: PBMCs, taken about 440 days after intestinal transplant. The receptor set was obtained from a human patient who received an intestinal transplant, so some T cells may come from the graft donor.

The rearrangement links TRBV11-2 to TRBJ2-7; possible D gene TRBD1, 7 bases. Trimming left V 6 bases short and J 3 bases short, with 15 bases between. The germline V gene encodes CDR1 SGHAT and CDR2 FQNNGV. There are 14 residues in the CDR3. The CDR3 spells CASSQAGGLYEQYF. CDR3 bases: TGTGCCAGCAGTCAGGCAGGGGGACTCTACGAGCAGTACTTC.

This chain uses TRBV4-2 with TRBJ2-2; D might be TRBD2 (6 bases). The germline gives CDR1 LGHNA, CDR2 YNFKEQ. This CDR3 comprises 15 residues. Trimming took off 1 base at V and 6 bases at J, with 12 bases between the two ends. CDR3 DNA: TGTGCCAGCAGCCAAGTGGAGGGGTTTCCCGGGGAGCTGTTTTTT. Its translation: CASSQVEGFPGELFF.

V and J are TRBV18 and TRBJ2-7; D is ambiguous. The V and J ends lost 2 bases and 2 bases respectively, with 10 bases between them. This CDR3 comprises 14 residues. Per germline, CDR1 KGHSH and CDR2 LQKENI. CDR3 protein: CASSPRQETYEQYF. DNA of the CDR3: TGTGCCAGCTCACCAAGGCAGGAGACCTACGAGCAGTACTTC.

The chain couples TRBV11-3 to TRBJ2-2, with D perhaps matching TRBD2 (5 bases). V lost 4 bases to trimming and J lost 6 bases, with 12 bases between them. Germline V CDR1 and CDR2: SGHNT, YENEEA. The CDR3 sequence is 14 residues long. The CDR3 here is CASSSIAGAGELFF. The CDR3 nucleotides are TGTGCCAGCAGCTCTATCGCCGGGGCCGGGGAGCTGTTTTTT.

The chain couples TRBV19 to TRBJ2-7; tentative D call: TRBD1 (6 bases). The V end lost 4 bases, the J end lost 0 bases, and 10 bases lay between the germline ends. The CDR3 totals 14 residues. Looked up from germline, CDR1 is LNHDA and CDR2 is SQIVND (reference sequence). The CDR3: CASSSNRASYEQYF. The CDR3, as DNA: TGTGCCAGTAGTAGCAACAGGGCCTCCTACGAGCAGTACTTC.

The rearrangement links TRBV19 to TRBJ2-1, with D possibly called TRBD1 or TRBD2 (5 bases each). V dropped 4 bases and J dropped 6 bases, with 10 bases sitting between them. The CDR3 spans 13 residues. Per germline, CDR1 LNHDA and CDR2 SQIVND (reference sequence). This chain's CDR3 is CASSTRDLNEQFF. The CDR3 bases are TGTGCCAGTAGTACCCGGGACCTCAATGAGCAGTTCTTC.

The rearrangement uses TRBV2 and TRBJ2-7; 9 nucleotides agree with TRBD1. Germline loops: CDR1 SNHLY, CDR2 FYNNEI. After removal of 8 bases from V and 0 bases from J, the junction contained 5 bases not matched to a gene. This CDR3 region has 14 residues. The CDR3 DNA sequence: TGTGCCAGCCGAACAGGGGGCGGCTCCTACGAGCAGTACTTC. As protein: CASRTGGGSYEQYF.

This chain joins TRBV5-8 and TRBJ1-5; D remains ambiguous. Trimming took off 0 bases at V and 6 bases at J, with 7 bases between the two ends. The CDR3 loop spans 13 amino acids. Germline V gene lookup returns CDR1 SGHTS and CDR2 YDEGEE. CDR3 in DNA: TGTGCCAGCAGCTTGGGTGGGGTTCAGCCCCAGCATTTT. Protein: CASSLGGVQPQHF.

The J gene is TRBJ2-2, the V gene TRBV6-5, with 8 nucleotides matching TRBD2. Germline CDR1 MNHEY, CDR2 SVGAGI. Trimming at V came to 10 bases and at J to 1 base, leaving 5 bases not matched to a gene. The CDR3 loop spans 14 amino acids. The CDR3 loop reads CATSSGRNTGELFF. The CDR3 DNA reads as TGTGCCACCTCGAGCGGGAGGAACACCGGGGAGCTGTTTTTT.

The chain joins TRBV11-2 to TRBJ1-4; 9 bases fit TRBD1. This CDR3 is built from 15 residues. V lost 5 bases to trimming and J lost 5 bases; unmatched junction nucleotides: 6. CDR1 SGHAT and CDR2 FQNNGV come from the germline V gene. The CDR3, as DNA: TGTGCCAGCAGCCCGAGGGACAGGGAAAATGAAAAACTGTTTTTT. As protein: CASSPRDRENEKLFF.

The chain couples TRBV7-9 to TRBJ1-2, with D unresolved. This CDR3 has 14 residues. Per the germline V gene, CDR1 is SEHNR and CDR2 is FQNEAQ (reference sequence). Trimming removed 5 bases at V and 2 bases at J, with 12 bases between. The CDR3 nucleotides read TGTGCCAGCAGCGTCCCCAGCGCAAACTATGGCTACACCTTC. Protein: CASSVPSANYGYTF.

The V call is TRBV18, the J call TRBJ1-6; tentative D call: TRBD1 (5 bases). V lost 3 bases and J lost 10, with 19 bases in between. Germline V gene data show CDR1 as KGHSH and CDR2 as LQKENI. CDR3 length: 16 amino acids. The chain's CDR3 is CASSPNPGRSVSPLHF. The CDR3 DNA follows: TGTGCCAGCTCACCGAATCCGGGGCGGTCGGTGTCACCCCTCCACTTT.

The count of this clone is one. This chain connects TRBV25-1 to TRBJ2-7; weak D call: TRBD2 (6 bases). Trimming removed 8 bases from V and 0 bases from J, with 8 bases in between. The CDR3 runs 12 residues. Germline lookup yields CDR1 MGHDK and CDR2 SYGVNS. The CDR3 protein is CASAGSSYEQYF. The DNA of the CDR3 is TGTGCCAGCGCCGGGAGCTCCTACGAGCAGTACTTC.

This chain joins TRBV6-6 and TRBJ2-2; D is perhaps TRBD1 (5 bases). The CDR3 length is 14 residues. The V and J ends lost 2 bases and 8 bases respectively, with 12 bases between them. CDR1 is MNHNY, CDR2 SVGAGI, per germline (reference sequence). CDR3 sequence (DNA): TGTGCCAGCAGTTACAAGGACATCCTTGGGGAGCTGTTTTTT. Encoded protein: CASSYKDILGELFF.

This chain links TRBV11-2 with TRBJ2-7; D call uncertain. Germline CDR1 and CDR2: SGHAT and FQNNGV. This CDR3 is 13 amino acids long. V shed 8 bases and J shed 0 bases, with 11 bases lying between them. CDR3 region: CASPPESSYEQYF. For the CDR3, the DNA is TGTGCCAGCCCCCCCGAGAGCTCCTACGAGCAGTACTTC.

This chain connects TRBV7-2 to TRBJ2-1; the match to TRBD1 covers 10 bases. Unmatched junction bases numbered 12, after V lost 6 bases and J lost 7 bases. This CDR3 contains 16 residues. CDR1 is SGHTA, CDR2 FQGNSA, per germline. CDR3 in DNA: TGTGCCAGCAGTACCCGCCCATCGGACAGGGGGAATGAGCAGTTCTTC. Protein sequence: CASSTRPSDRGNEQFF.

The V and J genes are TRBV7-6 and TRBJ1-2; D not certain. Germline V gene sequence: CDR1 SGHVS, CDR2 FNYEAQ. The CDR3 runs 14 residues. With 1 base removed from V and 0 bases from J, the gap between germline ends came to 6 bases. The CDR3 loop reads CASSLGSSNYGYTF. The DNA for the CDR3 is TGTGCCAGCAGCTTAGGCAGTTCTAACTATGGCTACACCTTC.

The gene calls are TRBV2 and TRBJ1-6, with TRBD1 identical over 7 bases. There are 15 residues in the CDR3. Germline V gives CDR1 SNHLY, CDR2 FYNNEI. V trimming: 5 bases; J trimming: 7 bases; junction bases outside the gene matches: 8. The DNA for the CDR3 is TGTGCCAGCAGTACCCGACAGGGAGGGAATTCACCCCTCCACTTT. It encodes CASSTRQGGNSPLHF.

The chain uses TRBV11-2 and TRBJ1-5, with 7 bases identical to TRBD1. In germline, CDR1 is SGHAT, CDR2 FQNNGV. The trim removed 5 bases at V and 2 bases at J, leaving 9 bases unmatched. The CDR3 is 16 residues long. The CDR3 is CASSKGTAPGNQPQHF. CDR3 DNA: TGTGCCAGCAGCAAAGGGACAGCCCCTGGCAATCAGCCCCAGCATTTT.

Only a few counts were recorded for this clone. The rearrangement joins TRBV5-1 to TRBJ1-1; D is unclear. The CDR3 totals 13 residues. Germline V gene data show CDR1 as SGHRS and CDR2 as YFSETQ. V lost 5 bases, J lost 4 bases, and 12 bases lay in between. CDR3 bases: TGCGCCAGCAGTTTGCGAGGAGGCACTGAAGCTTTCTTT. It translates to CASSLRGGTEAFF.